Listed below are T cell receptor beta chains from one sample, sequenced in a study of blood T cell repertoires in COVID-19. Assay used: immunoSEQ multiplex PCR; TCRdb lists only in-frame clones, some missing. Of around 90,000 clones listed, around 90% were seen once; the top ten hold 15%. What was sequenced was peripheral blood. Source of these receptors: a male donor with acute or convalescent COVID-19. Both conserved end residues are part of each CDR3. Each record gives: D gene, clone size, J gene, V gene, CDR3 protein, CDR3 DNA. D genes are given only for firm matches. Clone size is stated in some rows and not others, as once, few, many or a class when expanded.

d_call: NA; clone_size: once; j_call: TRBJ1-5; v_call: TRBV28; cdr3_aa: CASSLRPGYSNQPQHF; cdr3_nt: TGTGCCAGCAGTTTACGGCCAGGCTATAGCAATCAGCCCCAGCATTTT
d_call: TRBD1; clone_size: NA; j_call: TRBJ1-6; v_call: TRBV5-4; cdr3_aa: CASSYRDRSPLHF; cdr3_nt: TGTGCCAGCAGCTACCGGGACAGGTCACCCCTCCACTTT
d_call: NA; clone_size: NA; j_call: TRBJ2-6; v_call: TRBV5-1; cdr3_aa: CASSSGFTGSGANVLTF; cdr3_nt: TGCGCCAGCAGCTCGGGGTTTACAGGGTCTGGGGCCAACGTCCTGACTTTC
d_call: NA; clone_size: NA; j_call: TRBJ2-7; v_call: TRBV6-2/TRBV6-3; cdr3_aa: CASIPRGSYEQYF; cdr3_nt: TGTGCCAGCATCCCCCGGGGGTCCTACGAGCAGTACTTC
d_call: TRBD1; clone_size: NA; j_call: TRBJ2-7; v_call: TRBV6-1; cdr3_aa: CASSDRDRFNYEQYF; cdr3_nt: TGTGCCAGCAGTGACCGGGACAGGTTCAATTACGAGCAGTACTTC
d_call: NA; clone_size: NA; j_call: TRBJ1-2; v_call: TRBV4-2; cdr3_aa: CASSQDTGNLRGGYTF; cdr3_nt: TGTGCCAGCAGCCAAGATACGGGGAACCTCCGTGGTGGCTACACCTTC
d_call: NA; clone_size: NA; j_call: TRBJ1-5; v_call: TRBV19; cdr3_aa: CASSIREVRQPQHF; cdr3_nt: TGTGCCAGTAGTATCAGGGAGGTTCGACAGCCCCAGCATTTT
d_call: NA; clone_size: NA; j_call: TRBJ2-6; v_call: TRBV7-2; cdr3_aa: CASTGLEPGANVLTF; cdr3_nt: TGTGCCAGCACCGGTTTGGAGCCTGGGGCCAACGTCCTGACTTTC
d_call: TRBD2; clone_size: NA; j_call: TRBJ2-1; v_call: TRBV5-4; cdr3_aa: CASSLDGTSGGAGGRVEQFF; cdr3_nt: TGTGCCAGCAGCTTGGACGGGACTAGCGGGGGGGCCGGAGGGAGAGTTGAGCAGTTCTTC
d_call: TRBD1; clone_size: NA; j_call: TRBJ1-2; v_call: TRBV7-9; cdr3_aa: CASSPGQGEGGYTF; cdr3_nt: TGTGCCAGCAGCCCGGGACAGGGAGAGGGGGGCTACACCTTC
d_call: TRBD2; clone_size: NA; j_call: TRBJ2-5; v_call: TRBV6-6; cdr3_aa: CASSPGGMETQYF; cdr3_nt: TGTGCCAGCAGTCCCGGGGGGATGGAGACCCAGTACTTC
d_call: NA; clone_size: NA; j_call: TRBJ2-6; v_call: TRBV6-5; cdr3_aa: CASTSLSMGPNVLTF; cdr3_nt: TGTGCCAGCACTTCCCTATCTATGGGGCCCAACGTCCTGACTTTC
d_call: NA; clone_size: NA; j_call: TRBJ1-3; v_call: TRBV5-1; cdr3_aa: CASSLEGGSGNTIYF; cdr3_nt: TGCGCCAGCAGCTTGGAAGGGGGCTCTGGAAACACCATATATTTT
d_call: NA; clone_size: NA; j_call: TRBJ1-2; v_call: TRBV5-6; cdr3_aa: CASSFGRDYGYTF; cdr3_nt: TGTGCCAGCAGCTTTGGCAGGGACTATGGCTACACCTTC
d_call: NA; clone_size: NA; j_call: TRBJ2-2; v_call: TRBV6-1; cdr3_aa: CASSEAWTRGAVF; cdr3_nt: TGTGCCAGCAGTGAAGCGTGGACCCGGGGAGCTGTTTTT
d_call: NA; clone_size: NA; j_call: TRBJ1-5; v_call: TRBV29-1; cdr3_aa: CSVSSGTSGQPQHF; cdr3_nt: TGCAGCGTTTCCTCCGGGACTTCAGGGCAGCCCCAGCATTTT
d_call: TRBD1; clone_size: NA; j_call: TRBJ2-3; v_call: TRBV27; cdr3_aa: CASGTGNSDTQYF; cdr3_nt: TGTGCCAGTGGGACAGGGAACTCAGATACGCAGTATTTT
d_call: TRBD2; clone_size: NA; j_call: TRBJ2-1; v_call: TRBV7-2; cdr3_aa: CASSFGTSSLEQFF; cdr3_nt: TGTGCCAGCAGCTTCGGGACTAGCAGTCTTGAGCAGTTCTTC
d_call: NA; clone_size: NA; j_call: TRBJ1-2; v_call: TRBV7-8; cdr3_aa: CAGRGYGYTF; cdr3_nt: TGTGCCGGAAGGGGCTATGGCTACACCTTC
d_call: TRBD2; clone_size: NA; j_call: TRBJ2-2; v_call: TRBV11-2; cdr3_aa: CASSLGTMGTGELFF; cdr3_nt: TGTGCCAGCAGCCTCGGGACTATGGGCACCGGGGAGCTGTTTTTT
d_call: NA; clone_size: once; j_call: TRBJ1-1; v_call: TRBV5-1; cdr3_aa: CASSGGVVNTEAFF; cdr3_nt: TGCGCCAGCAGCGGAGGGGTGGTGAACACTGAAGCTTTCTTT
d_call: NA; clone_size: NA; j_call: TRBJ2-1; v_call: TRBV5-4; cdr3_aa: CASSFGSTDNEQFF; cdr3_nt: TGTGCCAGCAGCTTCGGGAGTACAGACAATGAGCAGTTCTTC
d_call: TRBD1; clone_size: NA; j_call: TRBJ1-1; v_call: TRBV7-9; cdr3_aa: CASSPGDRASSEAFF; cdr3_nt: TGTGCCAGCAGCCCCGGGGACAGGGCGTCCTCTGAAGCTTTCTTT
d_call: NA; clone_size: NA; j_call: TRBJ2-2; v_call: TRBV5-6; cdr3_aa: CASSLPGSRGSGELFF; cdr3_nt: TGTGCCAGCAGCTTGCCCGGATCGCGAGGCAGCGGGGAGCTGTTTTTT
d_call: TRBD2; clone_size: NA; j_call: TRBJ2-7; v_call: TRBV7-9; cdr3_aa: CASSSGSGPPSYEQYF; cdr3_nt: TGTGCCAGCAGCTCTGGTAGCGGGCCCCCTTCCTACGAGCAGTACTTC
d_call: NA; clone_size: NA; j_call: TRBJ2-2; v_call: TRBV3-1/TRBV3-2; cdr3_aa: CASSRADDTGELFF; cdr3_nt: TGTGCCAGCAGCCGGGCCGACGACACCGGGGAGCTGTTTTTT
d_call: NA; clone_size: NA; j_call: TRBJ2-7; v_call: TRBV7-9; cdr3_aa: CASSLSGVSYEQYF; cdr3_nt: TGTGCCAGCAGCTTATCAGGGGTTTCCTACGAGCAGTACTTC
d_call: TRBD2; clone_size: NA; j_call: TRBJ2-3; v_call: TRBV7-2; cdr3_aa: CASSLAGGGWADTQYF; cdr3_nt: TGTGCCAGCAGCTTAGCTGGCGGGGGGTGGGCAGATACGCAGTATTTT
d_call: NA; clone_size: NA; j_call: TRBJ2-5; v_call: TRBV5-5; cdr3_aa: CASSPWTVQETQYF; cdr3_nt: TGTGCCAGCAGCCCGTGGACAGTGCAAGAGACCCAGTACTTC
d_call: NA; clone_size: NA; j_call: TRBJ2-3; v_call: TRBV6-2/TRBV6-3; cdr3_aa: CASSLSGDTQYF; cdr3_nt: TGTGCCAGCAGCCTGTCGGGGGATACGCAGTATTTT
d_call: NA; clone_size: NA; j_call: TRBJ1-6; v_call: TRBV19; cdr3_aa: CASQDRSNNSPLHF; cdr3_nt: TGTGCCAGCCAAGACAGGTCCAATAATTCACCCCTCCACTTT
d_call: TRBD1; clone_size: NA; j_call: TRBJ1-3; v_call: TRBV28; cdr3_aa: CASSSPQGAPGNTIYF; cdr3_nt: TGTGCCAGCAGTTCCCCTCAGGGGGCTCCTGGAAACACCATATATTTT
d_call: NA; clone_size: NA; j_call: TRBJ1-1; v_call: TRBV19; cdr3_aa: CASSIQGNTEAFF; cdr3_nt: TGTGCCAGTAGTATACAGGGGAACACTGAAGCTTTCTTT
d_call: TRBD1; clone_size: once; j_call: TRBJ2-7; v_call: TRBV18; cdr3_aa: CASSPDRGLSYEQYF; cdr3_nt: TGTGCCAGCTCCCCTGACAGGGGGCTCTCCTACGAGCAGTACTTC
d_call: NA; clone_size: NA; j_call: TRBJ2-1; v_call: TRBV19; cdr3_aa: CASSRTINNEQFF; cdr3_nt: TGTGCCAGTAGTAGGACAATTAACAATGAGCAGTTCTTC
d_call: TRBD2; clone_size: NA; j_call: TRBJ2-5; v_call: TRBV28; cdr3_aa: CASSSGGARETQYF; cdr3_nt: TGTGCCAGCAGTTCCGGGGGGGCCAGGGAGACCCAGTACTTC
d_call: NA; clone_size: NA; j_call: TRBJ2-3; v_call: TRBV5-1; cdr3_aa: CASVMGTSATDTQYF; cdr3_nt: TGCGCCAGCGTTATGGGGACATCCGCCACAGATACGCAGTATTTT
d_call: NA; clone_size: NA; j_call: TRBJ1-1; v_call: TRBV30; cdr3_aa: CAWSVPTGLPDEAFF; cdr3_nt: TGTGCCTGGAGTGTTCCGACAGGTCTCCCCGATGAAGCTTTCTTT
d_call: TRBD2; clone_size: NA; j_call: TRBJ2-5; v_call: TRBV6-6; cdr3_aa: CASSPFAGELQETQYF; cdr3_nt: TGTGCCAGCAGTCCCTTTGCGGGGGAGCTCCAAGAGACCCAGTACTTC
d_call: NA; clone_size: NA; j_call: TRBJ2-5; v_call: TRBV7-9; cdr3_aa: CASSLPQTGTQYF; cdr3_nt: TGTGCCAGCAGCTTACCGCAGACGGGGACCCAGTACTTC
d_call: TRBD1; clone_size: NA; j_call: TRBJ1-6; v_call: TRBV19; cdr3_aa: CASSIEWTGDSPLHF; cdr3_nt: TGTGCCAGTAGTATAGAATGGACAGGGGATTCACCCCTCCACTTT
d_call: TRBD1; clone_size: NA; j_call: TRBJ2-7; v_call: TRBV14; cdr3_aa: CASSQATGGNMYEQYF; cdr3_nt: TGTGCCAGCAGCCAAGCGACAGGGGGAAATATGTACGAGCAGTACTTC
d_call: TRBD2; clone_size: once; j_call: TRBJ2-2; v_call: TRBV11-2; cdr3_aa: CASSLEASGNTGELFF; cdr3_nt: TGTGCCAGCAGCTTAGAGGCTAGCGGGAACACCGGGGAGCTGTTTTTT
d_call: TRBD1; clone_size: NA; j_call: TRBJ1-4; v_call: TRBV11-2; cdr3_aa: CASSPLGQGTEKLFF; cdr3_nt: TGTGCCAGCAGCCCCTTAGGACAGGGTACTGAAAAACTGTTTTTT
d_call: NA; clone_size: NA; j_call: TRBJ1-6; v_call: TRBV6-1; cdr3_aa: CASSEGDLDSPLHF; cdr3_nt: TGTGCCAGCAGTGAGGGGGACTTGGATTCACCCCTCCACTTT
d_call: TRBD1; clone_size: NA; j_call: TRBJ1-2; v_call: TRBV6-5; cdr3_aa: CASTAGQGRGGYTF; cdr3_nt: TGTGCCAGCACCGCGGGACAGGGCCGGGGAGGCTACACCTTC
d_call: TRBD1; clone_size: NA; j_call: TRBJ1-1; v_call: TRBV25-1; cdr3_aa: CASNAYGTGTLAEAFF; cdr3_nt: TGTGCCAGCAACGCCTATGGGACAGGGACGTTGGCTGAAGCTTTCTTT
d_call: TRBD1; clone_size: NA; j_call: TRBJ1-1; v_call: TRBV6-5; cdr3_aa: CASSYSSRDSLEAAFF; cdr3_nt: TGTGCCAGCAGTTACTCGAGCCGGGACAGCCTAGAGGCAGCTTTCTTT
d_call: NA; clone_size: NA; j_call: TRBJ2-7; v_call: TRBV29-1; cdr3_aa: CSVVPLAAYEQYF; cdr3_nt: TGCAGCGTTGTACCCCTCGCGGCCTACGAGCAGTACTTC
d_call: NA; clone_size: NA; j_call: TRBJ2-3; v_call: TRBV24-1; cdr3_aa: CATSDSRGVSTDTQYF; cdr3_nt: TGTGCCACCAGTGATTCCCGGGGTGTGAGCACAGATACGCAGTATTTT
d_call: TRBD1; clone_size: NA; j_call: TRBJ1-2; v_call: TRBV5-1; cdr3_aa: CASSPADRGLLEGYTF; cdr3_nt: TGCGCCAGCAGCCCGGCGGACAGGGGCCTTCTTGAAGGCTACACCTTC